Below, 11 T cell receptor beta chains from the same sample are listed, as sequenced in a study of cytomegalovirus exposure and HLA in healthy donors. Clones were sequenced by immunoSEQ multiplex PCR, and TCRdb holds only the in-frame ones, with some missing. The sample lists about 170,000 clones, approximately 87% occurring once. The sequenced sample was PBMCs. All receptors come from a woman aged 25 to 45 in good health and CMV-seronegative.

This chain connects TRBV6-5 to TRBJ2-7; 9 nucleotides line up with TRBD1. Germline lookup yields CDR1 MNHEY and CDR2 SVGAGI. This CDR3 spans 15 amino acids. J was trimmed by 2 bases and V by 5 bases; bases with no gene match: 7. CDR3: CASSGWTGVTYEQYF. The CDR3, as DNA: TGTGCCAGCAGTGGGTGGACAGGGGTCACCTACGAGCAGTACTTC.

This chain joins TRBV27 and TRBJ2-1; 10 bases map to TRBD2. CDR1 is MNHEY and CDR2 is SMNVEV in the germline V gene (reference sequence). The CDR3 consists of 14 residues. J was trimmed by 4 bases and V by 6 bases; bases with no gene match: 3. CDR3 loop: CASRETSGYNEQFF. As DNA, the CDR3 is TGTGCCAGCAGGGAGACTAGCGGGTACAATGAGCAGTTCTTC.

The chain carries TRBV10-3 and TRBJ2-7; 7 bases align to TRBD2. The J segment lost 3 bases and the V segment lost 6 bases, leaving 8 bases of the junction unmatched. CDR3 length equals 14 residues. The V gene's germline CDR1 is ENHRY and CDR2 SYGVKD. CDR3 sequence reads: CAISQPTSYYEQYF. CDR3 sequence (DNA): TGTGCCATCAGCCAACCGACTAGCTACTACGAGCAGTACTTC.

The chain couples TRBV6-1 to TRBJ1-1, with no clear D. V was cut by 2 bases and J by 8 bases, with 6 bases left in between. This CDR3 comprises 11 residues. CDR1 is MNHNS, CDR2 SASEGT, per germline. The CDR3 bases are TGTGCCAGCAGTGAATCCATGGAAGCTTTCTTT. This encodes CASSESMEAFF.

In this sample, this clone turned up once. The genes are TRBV29-1 and TRBJ2-7, with D uncertain. In germline, CDR1 is SQVTM, CDR2 ANQGSEA. This CDR3 contains 11 residues. Trimming took 4 bases from V and 1 from J, leaving 5 bases between them. CDR3 DNA: TGCAGCGTTGCAGCGTCCTACGAGCAGTACTTC. Its protein is CSVAASYEQYF.

This chain joins TRBV27 and TRBJ2-1, with 13 bases lining up with TRBD2. Unmatched junction bases numbered 15, after V lost 3 bases and J lost 4 bases. This CDR3 has 20 residues. Per germline, CDR1 MNHEY and CDR2 SMNVEV (reference sequence). The CDR3 sequence: CASSFARGKLGLAGYNEQFF. CDR3 DNA sequence: TGTGCCAGCAGTTTTGCTCGGGGGAAACTGGGACTAGCGGGGTACAATGAGCAGTTCTTC.

The chain has TRBV5-6 and TRBJ2-1; weak D call: TRBD1 (6 bases). The CDR3 is made up of 16 amino acids. Germline assignment: CDR1 SGHDT and CDR2 YYEEEE. V lost 4 bases to trimming and J lost 7 bases, with 21 bases between them. The CDR3, as DNA: TGTGCCAGCAGCCGGACGCTCCGCCACAGGGATAATGAGCAGTTCTTC. Its protein is CASSRTLRHRDNEQFF. Full variable domain (missing parts from reference TRBV5-6 and TRBJ2-1): DAGVTQSPTHLIKTRGQQVTLRCSPKSGHDTVSWYQQALGQGPQFIFQYYEEEERQRGNFPDRFSGHQFPNYSSELNVNALLLGDSALYLCASSRTLRHRDNEQFFGPGTRLTVL.

This clone showed up just once. The gene calls are TRBV27 and TRBJ2-4, with D possibly TRBD1 on 5 matching bases. This CDR3 region has 15 residues. Germline lookup yields CDR1 MNHEY and CDR2 SMNVEV (reference sequence). V lost 5 bases to trimming and J lost 0 bases, with 11 bases between them. CDR3 bases: TGTGCCAGCAGTAAAGGGGTACTAGCCAAAAACATTCAGTACTTC. Residues: CASSKGVLAKNIQYF.

The rearrangement uses TRBV5-4 and TRBJ2-5; 7 bases align to TRBD2. V gave up 3 bases and J gave up 7 bases; unmatched junction bases: 0. The CDR3 spans 11 residues. CDR1 SGHNT and CDR2 YYREEE come from the germline V gene (reference sequence). DNA for the CDR3: TGTGCCAGCAGCTGGGAGGGGACCCAGTACTTC. This gives the protein CASSWEGTQYF.

This clone was counted once. This chain connects TRBV9 to TRBJ1-1; a weak D match, TRBD1 (6 bases). V lost 0 bases to trimming and J lost 3 bases, with 18 bases between them. Germline CDR1 and CDR2: SGDLS and YYNGEE. CDR3 length: 17 residues. The CDR3 DNA follows: TGTGCCAGCAGCGTAGTGGGGGCAATGGGGGCTGACACTGAAGCTTTCTTT. Encoded protein: CASSVVGAMGADTEAFF.

The chain combines TRBV14 with TRBJ2-7; D gene uncertain. CDR3 length: 11 amino acids. The V gene's germline CDR1 is SGHDN and CDR2 FVKESK. Trimming cost V 3 bases and J 3 bases, with 3 bases left between them. This CDR3 reads CASSHLYEQYF. The CDR3 bases are TGTGCCAGCAGCCATCTCTACGAGCAGTACTTC.